One and the same sample provided the 27 T cell receptor beta chains below, sequenced in a study of blood T cell repertoires in COVID-19. The method was immunoSEQ multiplex PCR; TCRdb's version includes in-frame clones alone and lacks a portion of them. The sample lists approximately 150,000 clones; over 80% were seen once. The sequenced material came from peripheral blood. The receptors were sampled from a man between 25 and 39 years old with COVID-19, enrolled during active disease.

The rearrangement uses TRBV15 and TRBJ1-2; tentative D call: TRBD1 (5 bases). This CDR3 contains 12 residues. Germline V gene data show CDR1 as LNHNV and CDR2 as YYDKDF (reference sequence). Trimming stripped 0 bases from V and 9 bases from J, with 8 bases between. In nucleotides, the CDR3 is TGTGCCACCAGCAGAGACAGGGTGCGCTACACCTTC. The encoded protein is CATSRDRVRYTF.

For this clone: Relative to the germline gene, one junction end is altered; a read error may explain this. The J gene is TRBJ2-1, the V gene TRBV7-7; the match to TRBD2 covers 7 bases. The V gene's germline CDR1 is SSHAT and CDR2 FNYEAQ (reference sequence). The CDR3 is made up of 16 amino acids. CDR3 DNA sequence: TGTGCTAGCAGCCCAGGGACTATTGGCTCAGGCGATGAGCAGTTCTTC. Encoded protein: CASSPGTIGSGDEQFF.

Comment on this clone: This sample also contains other DNA sequences that code for the same CDR3. V usage is TRBV7-9 and J usage is TRBJ2-7, with D perhaps matching TRBD1 (5 bases). Germline-derived CDR1 and CDR2 are SEHNR and FQNEAQ (reference sequence). Trimming removed 4 bases at V and 1 base at J, with 8 bases between. This CDR3 region has 13 residues. The CDR3 is CASSSDSSYEQYF. Written as DNA, the CDR3 is TGTGCCAGCAGCTCAGACAGTTCCTACGAGCAGTACTTC. The full variable domain, its missing parts supplied by reference TRBV7-9 and TRBJ2-7, is DTGVSQNPRHKITKRGQNVTFRCDPISEHNRLYWYRQTLGQGPEFLTYFQNEAQLEKSRLLSDRFSAERPKGSFSTLEIQRTEQGDSAMYLCASSSDSSYEQYFGPGTRLTVT.

This sequence joins TRBV5-5 and TRBJ1-1; TRBD1 might be the D (6 bases). Per the germline V gene, CDR1 is SGHKS and CDR2 is YYEKEE (reference sequence). The V end was cut by 4 bases, the J end by 11 bases, with 15 bases between. The CDR3 extends over 12 amino acids. CDR3 loop: CASSIGTGGAFF. DNA of the CDR3: TGTGCCAGCAGCATTGGGACGGGGGGCGCTTTCTTT.

This clone has a handful of counts. The rearrangement joins TRBV5-8 to TRBJ2-7; 8 positions match TRBD2. The V gene end was trimmed by 9 bases and the J gene end by 0 bases; junction bases not matched to a gene: 5. The CDR3 consists of 13 residues. The germline V gene has CDR1 SGHTS and CDR2 YDEGEE. CDR3 sequence reads: CANPGTSSYEQYF. Here the CDR3 DNA reads TGTGCCAACCCAGGGACTAGCTCCTACGAGCAGTACTTC.

This sequence joins TRBV14 and TRBJ2-4; the match to TRBD1 covers 7 bases. The CDR3 has 12 residues. Trimming removed 4 bases from V and 6 bases from J; junction bases left unmatched: 0. The germline gives CDR1 SGHDN, CDR2 FVKESK. The CDR3, as DNA: TGTGCCAGCAGCCGACAGGGAAACATTCAGTACTTC. Translated, it gives CASSRQGNIQYF.

V and J are TRBV18 and TRBJ1-6, with 11 bases that match TRBD1. After removal of 0 bases from V and 5 bases from J, the junction contained 3 bases not matched to a gene. This CDR3 has 17 amino acids. Germline-derived CDR1 and CDR2 are KGHSH and LQKENI. The DNA for the CDR3 is TGTGCCAGCTCACCACCGGACAGGGGGCTTAATAATTCACCCCTCCACTTT. Translated, it gives CASSPPDRGLNNSPLHF.

This chain connects TRBV5-6 to TRBJ1-6; 7 nucleotides match TRBD1. The CDR3 length is 14 residues. The V gene end was trimmed by 2 bases and the J gene end by 7 bases; junction bases not matched to a gene: 3. Per germline, CDR1 SGHDT and CDR2 YYEEEE. CDR3 amino acids: CASSFRDRNSPLHF. CDR3 DNA: TGTGCCAGCAGCTTCCGGGACAGAAATTCACCCCTCCACTTT.

Only a few counts were recorded for this clone. The gene calls are TRBV2 and TRBJ2-1; TRBD1 is a possible D gene (6 bases). Germline loops: CDR1 SNHLY, CDR2 FYNNEI. With 7 bases removed from V and 7 bases from J, the gap between germline ends came to 14 bases. The CDR3 sequence is 13 residues long. This CDR3 is CASTGTRGNEQFF. The CDR3 nucleotides are TGTGCCAGCACCGGCACGAGGGGGAATGAGCAGTTCTTC.

The chain recombines TRBV11-2 with TRBJ2-7; D remains unclear. Looked up from germline, CDR1 is SGHAT and CDR2 is FQNNGV. The CDR3 length is 15 residues. Trimming took off 5 bases at V and 3 bases at J, with 17 bases between the two ends. Here the CDR3 reads CASSRGPERSYEQYF. In nucleotides, the CDR3 is TGTGCCAGCAGCCGCGGCCCGGAACGGAGCTACGAGCAGTACTTC.

The V gene is TRBV5-4, the J gene TRBJ2-1, with TRBD2 identical over 10 bases. Germline CDR1 reads SGHNT; CDR2 reads YYREEE (reference sequence). This CDR3 region has 15 residues. The J segment lost 5 bases and the V segment lost 4 bases, leaving 6 bases of the junction unmatched. CDR3 bases: TGTGCCAGCAGCCGGCTCCTAGCGGGAGACAATGAGCAGTTCTTC. It is translated as CASSRLLAGDNEQFF.

The chain carries TRBV7-2 and TRBJ2-3; D is possibly TRBD1 (6 bases). V lost 8 bases, J lost 3 bases, and 15 bases lay in between. Germline CDR1 SGHTA, CDR2 FQGNSA. The CDR3 runs to 14 residues. The CDR3 DNA reads TGTGCCAGCGGTCCAGGGGCCATGACAGATACGCAGTATTTT. As protein: CASGPGAMTDTQYF. Full variable domain (rest looked up from reference TRBV7-2 and TRBJ2-3): GAGVSQSPSNKVTEKGKDVELRCDPISGHTALYWYRQSLGQGLEFLIYFQGNSAPDKSGLPSDRFSAERTGGSVSTLTIQRTQQEDSAVYLCASGPGAMTDTQYFGPGTRLTVL.

The J gene is TRBJ2-7, the V gene TRBV28; no reliable D call. CDR1 and CDR2 from the germline V gene are MDHEN and SYDVKM. There are 13 residues in the CDR3. Trimming shortened V by 6 bases and J by 2 bases, and 11 bases separated the two germline ends. The chain's CDR3 is CASRAAVTYEQYF. The CDR3 DNA reads as TGTGCCAGCAGGGCGGCAGTTACCTACGAGCAGTACTTC.

The chain uses TRBV5-1 and TRBJ2-7, with D unclear. Per germline, CDR1 SGHRS and CDR2 YFSETQ. Trimming left V 3 bases short and J 0 bases short, with 10 bases between. The CDR3 is 14 amino acids. This chain's CDR3 is CASSSLKSSYEQYF. CDR3 in DNA: TGCGCCAGCAGCTCGTTGAAGAGCTCCTACGAGCAGTACTTC.

The gene calls are TRBV14 and TRBJ1-2; maybe TRBD1 (5 bases). The CDR3 is 12 amino acids. The ends were cut back, 2 bases at V and 8 bases at J, with 9 bases in the middle. Germline lookup yields CDR1 SGHDN and CDR2 FVKESK. In DNA, the CDR3 is TGTGCCAGCAGCCAAAATCAGGGAGGCTACACCTTC. Translated, it gives CASSQNQGGYTF.

The genes are TRBV6-5 and TRBJ1-1, with 7 bases matching TRBD1. The V segment lost 8 bases and the J segment 3 bases; nucleotides outside the gene matches: 6. Germline CDR1 reads MNHEY; CDR2 reads SVGAGI. This CDR3 has 13 amino acids. The CDR3 coding sequence is TGTGCCAGCCCTCAGGGGGTCCACACTGAAGCTTTCTTT. Translating it yields CASPQGVHTEAFF.

The chain recombines TRBV12-3 or TRBV12-4 with TRBJ2-5; D may be TRBD1 (5 bases). V shed 7 bases and J shed 4 bases, with 10 bases lying between them. The length of the CDR3 is 12 residues. The CDR3 loop reads CASKLRGETQYF. CDR3 bases: TGTGCCAGCAAGTTAAGGGGAGAGACCCAGTACTTC.

The chain employs TRBV28 and TRBJ2-7, with no clear D. CDR1 MDHEN and CDR2 SYDVKM come from the germline V gene. The V and J ends lost 7 bases and 3 bases respectively, with 19 bases between them. The CDR3 runs to 15 residues. CDR3: CASTSVRRQIYEQYF. The DNA for the CDR3 is TGTGCCAGCACAAGTGTCCGGCGGCAGATCTACGAGCAGTACTTC.

The V and J genes are TRBV6-5 and TRBJ1-6; tentative D call: TRBD1 (6 bases). The CDR3 is 14 residues long. Trimming left V 6 bases short and J 8 bases short, with 14 bases between. Per the germline V gene, CDR1 is MNHEY and CDR2 is SVGAGI. CDR3 nucleotide sequence: TGTGCCAGCAGCATTTGGACAGATGATTCACCCCTCCACTTT. This sequence encodes CASSIWTDDSPLHF.

The chain is built from TRBV14 and TRBJ2-2; D is uncertain. This CDR3 is built from 16 residues. V lost 4 bases and J lost 0, with 12 bases in between. Germline CDR1 SGHDN, CDR2 FVKESK. The CDR3 here is CASSRSGVANTGELFF. In DNA form, the CDR3 reads TGTGCCAGCAGCCGTTCAGGCGTCGCGAACACCGGGGAGCTGTTTTTT.

The table lists this clone with a count of one. The V and J genes are TRBV7-9 and TRBJ1-1, with D hard to call. From germline, CDR1 is SEHNR and CDR2 FQNEAQ (reference sequence). This CDR3 is 13 amino acids long. The CDR3, as DNA: TGTGTTCAGTGGGGAGGTAAAAACACTGAAGCTTTCTTT. Translating it yields CVQWGGKNTEAFF.

The CDR3 here is CASSETGINNEQFF. The CDR3 nucleotides are TGTGCCAGCAGCGAAACAGGTATTAACAATGAGCAGTTCTTC. The rearrangement uses TRBV9 and TRBJ2-1; a possible D gene is TRBD1 (5 bases). V was trimmed by 3 bases and J by 5 bases, leaving 12 bases between them. CDR1 is SGDLS, CDR2 YYNGEE, per germline. CDR3 length equals 14 residues.

V usage is TRBV19 and J usage is TRBJ2-7; 13 bases are a match to TRBD2. In germline, CDR1 is LNHDA, CDR2 SQIVND (reference sequence). The trim removed 3 bases at V and 5 bases at J, leaving 4 bases unmatched. CDR3 length: 15 amino acids. The CDR3 here is CASSMWTSGRDEQYF. CDR3 nucleotide sequence: TGTGCCAGTAGTATGTGGACTAGCGGGAGAGACGAGCAGTACTTC.

The V gene is TRBV4-1, the J gene TRBJ1-4, with 9 bases identical to TRBD1. V lost 4 bases, J lost 8 bases, and 5 bases stayed unmatched. The germline CDR1 and CDR2 sequences are MGHRA and YSYEKL. The CDR3 runs 14 residues. For the CDR3, the DNA is TGCGCCAGCAGCCGGGACAGGGCGGCGGAAAAACTGTTTTTT. Translating it yields CASSRDRAAEKLFF.

The chain couples TRBV18 to TRBJ2-4; 12 bases agree with TRBD1. The CDR3 has 18 residues. J lost 0 bases, V lost 3 bases, and 6 bases had no gene match. Per germline, CDR1 KGHSH and CDR2 LQKENI. DNA for the CDR3: TGTGCCAGCTCACCGGTGGGACAGGGGGCGAGAGCCAAAAACATTCAGTACTTC. This gives the protein CASSPVGQGARAKNIQYF.

The chain carries TRBV28 and TRBJ1-1; D is ambiguous. CDR3 length equals 13 residues. V was cut by 6 bases and J by 2 bases, with 10 bases left in between. CDR1 is MDHEN, CDR2 SYDVKM, per germline. Here the CDR3 DNA reads TGTGCCAGCAGGACAAGGACTAACACTGAAGCTTTCTTT. Amino acid sequence: CASRTRTNTEAFF.

The rearrangement links TRBV24-1 to TRBJ2-3; the match to TRBD2 covers 7 bases. From germline, CDR1 is KGHDR and CDR2 SFDVKD. J was trimmed by 4 bases and V by 2 bases; bases with no gene match: 5. This CDR3 has 15 amino acids. CDR3 coding DNA: TGTGCCACCAGTGATTCTCTGCGGGAGCCAGATACGCAGTATTTT. Translating gives CATSDSLREPDTQYF.